Sequencing of this TCR beta chain was carried out in a study of T cell responses to AZD1222 COVID-19 vaccine. Germline V gene lookup returns CDR1 MNHEY and CDR2 SMNVEV (reference sequence). Deletions cut 1 base from V and 4 bases from J, with 10 bases between. The CDR3 is made up of 14 amino acids. Findings of the study overall: In all cases, repertoires were sampled only after the peak T cell response. Reports indicate that nearly half of spike-specific TCRs are directed at unmutated variant regions.

Sequenced by immunoSEQ multiplex PCR; TCRdb stores in-frame clones only, minus some. The table records 150,000 to 200,000 clones, 94% of them present only once. For this clone: Its antigen remains unidentified.

The TCR comes from an adult in good health. Source: peripheral blood, taken on day 0 of AZD1222 vaccination. This chain connects TRBV27 to TRBJ2-5; TRBD2 is a possible D gene (6 bases). This CDR3 is CASSLLSGGETQYF. For the CDR3, the DNA is TGTGCCAGCAGTTTATTATCCGGGGGAGAGACCCAGTACTTC.